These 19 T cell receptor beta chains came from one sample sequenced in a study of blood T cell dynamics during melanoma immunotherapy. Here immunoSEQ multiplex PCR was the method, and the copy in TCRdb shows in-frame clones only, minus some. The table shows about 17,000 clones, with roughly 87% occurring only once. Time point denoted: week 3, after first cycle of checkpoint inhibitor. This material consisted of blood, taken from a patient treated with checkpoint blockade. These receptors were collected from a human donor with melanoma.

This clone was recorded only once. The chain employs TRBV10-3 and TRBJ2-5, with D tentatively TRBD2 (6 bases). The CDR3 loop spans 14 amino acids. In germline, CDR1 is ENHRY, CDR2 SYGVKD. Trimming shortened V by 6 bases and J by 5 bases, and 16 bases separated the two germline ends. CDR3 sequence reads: CAIRETREAETQYF. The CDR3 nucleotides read TGTGCCATCAGGGAAACTAGGGAGGCGGAGACCCAGTACTTC.

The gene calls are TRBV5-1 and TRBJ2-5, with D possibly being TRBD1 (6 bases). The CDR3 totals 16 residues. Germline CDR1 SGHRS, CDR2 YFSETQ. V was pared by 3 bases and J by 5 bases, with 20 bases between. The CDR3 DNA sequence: TGCGCCAGCAGCTCGGTACCCAGGGGCACAGGGGAGACCCAGTACTTC. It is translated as CASSSVPRGTGETQYF.

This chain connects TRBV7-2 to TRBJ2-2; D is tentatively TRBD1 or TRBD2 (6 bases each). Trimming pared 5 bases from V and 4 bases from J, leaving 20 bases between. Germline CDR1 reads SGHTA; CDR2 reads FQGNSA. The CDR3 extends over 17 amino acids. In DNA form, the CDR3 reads TGTGCCAGCAGCGCTCGGGGGCTGGGGGCCAGCACCGGGGAGCTGTTTTTT. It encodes CASSARGLGASTGELFF.

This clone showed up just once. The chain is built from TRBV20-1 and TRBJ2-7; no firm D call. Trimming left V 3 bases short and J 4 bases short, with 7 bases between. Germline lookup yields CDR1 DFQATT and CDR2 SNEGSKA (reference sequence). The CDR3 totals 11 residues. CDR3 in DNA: TGCAGTGCTAGGGTTGGGTACGAGCAGTACTTC. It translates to CSARVGYEQYF.

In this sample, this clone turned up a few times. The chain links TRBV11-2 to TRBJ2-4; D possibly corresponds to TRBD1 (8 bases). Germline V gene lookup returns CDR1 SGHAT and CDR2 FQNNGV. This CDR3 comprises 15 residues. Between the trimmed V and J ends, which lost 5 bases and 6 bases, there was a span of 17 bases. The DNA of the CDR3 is TGTGCCAGCAGCCGACAGGGGTCTAGCGGAAACATTCAGTACTTC. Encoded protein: CASSRQGSSGNIQYF.

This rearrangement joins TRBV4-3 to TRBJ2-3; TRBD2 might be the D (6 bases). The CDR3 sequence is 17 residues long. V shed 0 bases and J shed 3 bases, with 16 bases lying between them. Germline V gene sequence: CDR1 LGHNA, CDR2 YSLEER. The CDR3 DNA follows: TGCGCCAGCAGCCAAGACCTTGGTCGCGGGGTAACAGATACGCAGTATTTT. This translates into CASSQDLGRGVTDTQYF.

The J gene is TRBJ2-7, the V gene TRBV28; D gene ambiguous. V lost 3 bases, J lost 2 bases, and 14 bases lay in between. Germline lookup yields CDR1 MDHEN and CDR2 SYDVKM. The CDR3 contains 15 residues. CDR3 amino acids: CASSFVYAKPYEQYF. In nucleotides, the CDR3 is TGTGCCAGCAGTTTTGTGTATGCGAAACCCTACGAGCAGTACTTC.

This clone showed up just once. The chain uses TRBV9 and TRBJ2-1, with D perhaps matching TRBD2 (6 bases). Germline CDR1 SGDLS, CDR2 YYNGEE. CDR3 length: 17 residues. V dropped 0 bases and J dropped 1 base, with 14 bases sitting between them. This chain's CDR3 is CASSVGGLAFSYNEQFF. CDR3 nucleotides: TGTGCCAGCAGCGTAGGTGGTCTAGCGTTTTCCTACAATGAGCAGTTCTTC.

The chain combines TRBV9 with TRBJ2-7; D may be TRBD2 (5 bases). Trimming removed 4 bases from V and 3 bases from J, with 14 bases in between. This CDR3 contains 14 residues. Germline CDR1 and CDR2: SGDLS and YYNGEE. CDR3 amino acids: CASSSGGRHYEQYF. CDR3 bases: TGTGCCAGCAGCTCCGGCGGGCGCCACTACGAGCAGTACTTC.

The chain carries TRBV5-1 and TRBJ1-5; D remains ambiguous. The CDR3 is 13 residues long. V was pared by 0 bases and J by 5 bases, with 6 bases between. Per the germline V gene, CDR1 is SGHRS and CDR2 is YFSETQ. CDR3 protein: CASSLGGDQPQHF. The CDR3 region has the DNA TGCGCCAGCAGCTTGGGGGGAGATCAGCCCCAGCATTTT.

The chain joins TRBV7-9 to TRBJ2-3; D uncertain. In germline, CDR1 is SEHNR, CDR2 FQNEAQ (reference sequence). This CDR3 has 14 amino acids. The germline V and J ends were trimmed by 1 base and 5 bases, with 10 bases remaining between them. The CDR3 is CASSLVWGRDTQYF. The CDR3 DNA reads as TGTGCCAGCAGCTTAGTTTGGGGAAGAGATACGCAGTATTTT.

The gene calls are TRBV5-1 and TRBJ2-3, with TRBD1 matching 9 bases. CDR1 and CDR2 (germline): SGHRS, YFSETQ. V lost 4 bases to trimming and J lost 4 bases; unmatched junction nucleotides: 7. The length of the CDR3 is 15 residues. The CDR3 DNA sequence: TGCGCCAGCAGCGTGGGACAGGGAAGGCCAGATACGCAGTATTTT. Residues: CASSVGQGRPDTQYF.

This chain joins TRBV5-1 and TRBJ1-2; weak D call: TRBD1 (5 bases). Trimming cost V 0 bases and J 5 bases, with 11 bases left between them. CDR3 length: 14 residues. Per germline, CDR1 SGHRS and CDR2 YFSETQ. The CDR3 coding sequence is TGCGCCAGCAGCTTGGGGGACGAGGGGTATGGCTACACCTTC. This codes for CASSLGDEGYGYTF.

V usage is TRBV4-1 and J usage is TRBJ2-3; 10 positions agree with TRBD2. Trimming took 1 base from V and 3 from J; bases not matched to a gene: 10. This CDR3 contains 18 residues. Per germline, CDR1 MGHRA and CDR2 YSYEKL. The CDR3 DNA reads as TGCGCCAGCAGCCAAGGGTTTCTAGCGGGAGTTAGTACAGATACGCAGTATTTT. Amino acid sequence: CASSQGFLAGVSTDTQYF.

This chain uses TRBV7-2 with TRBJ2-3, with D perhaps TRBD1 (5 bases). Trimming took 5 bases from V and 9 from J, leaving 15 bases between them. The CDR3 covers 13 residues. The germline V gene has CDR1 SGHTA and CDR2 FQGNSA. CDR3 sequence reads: CASSPLQADTQYF. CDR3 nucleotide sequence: TGTGCCAGCAGCCCTTTACAGGCGGACACGCAGTATTTT.

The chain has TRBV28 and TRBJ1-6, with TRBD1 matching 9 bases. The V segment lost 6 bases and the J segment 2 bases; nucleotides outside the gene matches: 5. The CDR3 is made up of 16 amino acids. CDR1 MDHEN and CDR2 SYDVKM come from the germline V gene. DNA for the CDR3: TGTGCCAGCAGGCAACAGGGGGCGGCCTATAATTCACCCCTCCACTTT. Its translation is CASRQQGAAYNSPLHF. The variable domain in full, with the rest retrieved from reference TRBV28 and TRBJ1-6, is DVKVTQSSRYLVKRTGEKVFLECVQDMDHENMFWYRQDPGLGLRLIYFSYDVKMKEKGDIPEGYSVSREKKERFSLILESASTNQTSMYLCASRQQGAAYNSPLHFGNGTRLTVT.

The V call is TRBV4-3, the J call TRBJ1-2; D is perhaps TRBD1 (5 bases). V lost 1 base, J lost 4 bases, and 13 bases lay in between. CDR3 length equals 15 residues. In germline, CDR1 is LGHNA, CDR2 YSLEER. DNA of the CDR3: TGCGCCAGCAGCCAAGGCAGCGGGACGGCCTATGGCTACACCTTC. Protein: CASSQGSGTAYGYTF.

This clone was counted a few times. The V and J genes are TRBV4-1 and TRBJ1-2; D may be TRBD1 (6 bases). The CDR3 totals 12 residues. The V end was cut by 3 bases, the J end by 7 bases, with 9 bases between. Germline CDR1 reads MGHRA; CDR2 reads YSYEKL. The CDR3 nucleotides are TGCGCCAGCAGCCAGGGGACACTTGGCTACACCTTC. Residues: CASSQGTLGYTF.

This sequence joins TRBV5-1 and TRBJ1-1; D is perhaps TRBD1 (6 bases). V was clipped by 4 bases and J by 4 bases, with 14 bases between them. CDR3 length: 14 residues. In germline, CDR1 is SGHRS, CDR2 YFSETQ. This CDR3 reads CASSRNGGGTEAFF. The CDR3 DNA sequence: TGCGCCAGCAGCCGTAATGGAGGGGGCACTGAAGCTTTCTTT.